The 9 T cell receptor beta chains listed next were all sequenced from one sample in a study of blood T cell repertoires in COVID-19. Repertoires were generated with immunoSEQ multiplex PCR, while TCRdb's copy carries only in-frame clones and drops some. This table holds about 140,000 clones, roughly 85% found once. The sample comprised peripheral blood. These receptors came from a man between 60 and 75 years old with acute or convalescent COVID-19.

The chain carries TRBV7-2 and TRBJ1-1, with D possibly being TRBD1 (5 bases). Germline lookup yields CDR1 SGHTA and CDR2 FQGNSA. This CDR3 has 14 amino acids. V shed 2 bases and J shed 4 bases, with 11 bases lying between them. CDR3 sequence reads: CASSLQGLATEAFF. CDR3 DNA: TGTGCCAGCAGCTTACAGGGTCTCGCCACTGAAGCTTTCTTT. Based on the CDR3 plus reference TRBV7-2 and TRBJ1-1, the full variable domain is GAGVSQSPSNKVTEKGKDVELRCDPISGHTALYWYRQSLGQGLEFLIYFQGNSAPDKSGLPSDRFSAERTGGSVSTLTIQRTQQEDSAVYLCASSLQGLATEAFFGQGTRLTVV.

The rearrangement joins TRBV18 to TRBJ2-5, with TRBD2 matching 7 bases. Germline V gene data show CDR1 as KGHSH and CDR2 as LQKENI. J was trimmed by 5 bases and V by 3 bases; bases with no gene match: 12. The CDR3 has 16 residues. This CDR3 reads CASSPLTSAAGETQYF. CDR3 DNA: TGTGCCAGCTCACCGCTAACTAGCGCTGCGGGGGAGACCCAGTACTTC.

The genes are TRBV19 and TRBJ2-7; D perhaps matches TRBD2 (6 bases). The V end lost 7 bases, the J end lost 5 bases, and 21 bases lay between the germline ends. This CDR3 has 15 residues. CDR1 is LNHDA, CDR2 SQIVND, per germline (reference sequence). Written as DNA, the CDR3 is TGTGCCAGTACCACAGGTCGGAGGGAGTTTGACGAGCAGTACTTC. This codes for CASTTGRREFDEQYF.

The chain employs TRBV2 and TRBJ2-6; 10 bases align to TRBD1. Germline V gene data show CDR1 as SNHLY and CDR2 as FYNNEI. V lost 11 bases and J lost 1; bases outside the gene matches: 11. CDR3 length equals 17 residues. The CDR3 DNA reads as TGTGCCTGCCGCCCCGGGACAGGGGTATCTGGGGCCAACGTCCTGACTTTC. It is translated as CACRPGTGVSGANVLTF.

The V call is TRBV6-6, the J call TRBJ2-3, with TRBD2 identical over 10 bases. Trimming cost V 6 bases and J 4 bases; bases outside gene matches: 16. The germline V gene encodes CDR1 MNHNY and CDR2 SVGAGI (reference sequence). The CDR3 totals 18 residues. DNA of the CDR3: TGTGCCAGCAGACGATCACCCCCGGGACTAGCGAGACCAGATACGCAGTATTTT. This gives the protein CASRRSPPGLARPDTQYF.

This chain uses TRBV7-2 with TRBJ1-2; a possible D gene is TRBD1 (6 bases). Trimming cost V 7 bases and J 5 bases, with 23 bases left between them. This CDR3 contains 16 residues. Germline assignment: CDR1 SGHTA and CDR2 FQGNSA. The CDR3 DNA is TGTGCCAGCACCCGGGGAGGGGGGATCGTGGGGTATGGCTACACCTTC. It translates to CASTRGGGIVGYGYTF.

Only a few counts were recorded for this clone. This rearrangement joins TRBV15 to TRBJ1-1; D might be TRBD1 (6 bases). The CDR3 runs to 13 residues. Trimming cost V 5 bases and J 8 bases, with 15 bases left between them. The germline V gene encodes CDR1 LNHNV and CDR2 YYDKDF (reference sequence). Here the CDR3 reads CATSLGRGAEAFF. For the CDR3, the DNA is TGTGCCACCAGCCTAGGCAGGGGTGCCGAAGCTTTCTTT.

The rearrangement joins TRBV3-1 (or the pseudogene TRBV3-2) to TRBJ1-1; 7 nucleotides agree with TRBD1. This CDR3 is 13 amino acids long. Germline CDR1 reads LGHDT; CDR2 reads YNNKEL (reference sequence). Trimming cost V 1 base and J 7 bases; bases outside gene matches: 3. CDR3 nucleotides: TGTGCCAGCAGCCAAGGACAGGGAATTGAAGCTTTCTTT. The encoded protein is CASSQGQGIEAFF.

This clone has a handful of counts. This chain joins TRBV7-9 and TRBJ1-4; no clear D. The CDR3 runs to 14 residues. Germline assignment: CDR1 SEHNR and CDR2 FQNEAQ (reference sequence). CDR3 in amino acids: CASGSGWTNEKLFF. In DNA form, the CDR3 reads TGTGCTTCAGGAAGCGGGTGGACTAATGAAAAACTGTTTTTT.